Sequencing of this T cell receptor beta chain was carried out in a study of shared clonotypes between healthy human individuals. The assay was immunoSEQ multiplex PCR, and TCRdb's table has in-frame clones only and misses some. The data contain around 2,000,000 clones, about 93% of them seen just once; the ten biggest clones take up 1.5% to 2%. Overall study findings and caveats: Genetic and exposure-history diversity was limited by the few donors.

About this clone itself: Its antigen is not identified.

The CDR3 loop spans 13 amino acids. The germline V gene encodes CDR1 MNHEY and CDR2 SMNVEV (reference sequence). The J segment lost 5 bases and the V segment lost 5 bases, leaving 3 bases of the junction unmatched. Naive CD8 cells, CD45RO-negative and positively selected for CCR7, excluded terminally differentiated effector memory CD45RA+ cells. The genes are TRBV27 and TRBJ2-1; the match to TRBD1 covers 7 bases. Source material: naive CD8+ T cells from PBMCs. This sequence originates from a man younger than 30 in good health. Some clones in this sample may be carry-over from other donors' samples. CDR3 DNA sequence: TGTGCCAGCAGTGATACAGGGGACAATGAGCAGTTCTTC. This sequence encodes CASSDTGDNEQFF.